This T cell receptor beta chain was sequenced during a study of spatial heterogeneity in lung cancer. TCRdb ran MiXCR on the 5' RACE reads and lists one entry per CDR3 protein. This sample carries roughly 46,000 distinct CDR3 sequences, roughly 10% of them seen once, and the ten largest clones take roughly 32%. Time point reported: blood at routine non-recurrence follow-up after resection. Germline V CDR1 and CDR2: SGHTA, FQGNSA. The CDR3 totals 13 residues. After removal of 8 bases from V and 2 bases from J, the junction contained 4 bases not matched to a gene. This receptor was identified in a male donor with early-stage non-small cell lung cancer. This chain connects TRBV7-2 to TRBJ2-3, with 7 bases matching TRBD1. The sample in question was PBMCs, obtained at follow-up. The CDR3 sequence: CASRGQITDTQYF. The CDR3 DNA reads as TGTGCCAGCCGGGGACAGATCACAGATACGCAGTATTTT. The variable domain in full, completed from reference TRBV7-2 and TRBJ2-3, reads GAGVSQSPSNKVTEKGKDVELRCDPISGHTALYWYRQSLGQGLEFLIYFQGNSAPDKSGLPSDRFSAERTGGSVSTLTIQRTQQEDSAVYLCASRGQITDTQYFGPGTRLTVL.